Below are 14 T cell receptor beta chains sequenced from a single sample in a study of blood T cells in healthy people across ages. A second 7 to 11 cycle PCR used barcoded and J-beta primers. TCRdb redid the calling of the 5' RACE reads with MiXCR, one entry per CDR3 protein. Here the sample spans around 1.7 million distinct CDR3 sequences, 28% being singletons. Material: blood. All receptors come from a woman in her thirties in good health.

The V and J genes are TRBV28 and TRBJ2-1; weak D call: TRBD2 (6 bases). From germline, CDR1 is MDHEN and CDR2 SYDVKM. With 8 bases removed from V and 4 bases from J, the gap between germline ends came to 15 bases. The CDR3 sequence is 14 residues long. As DNA, the CDR3 is TGTGCCAGCCTGGGGGAGCGGGTGTACAATGAGCAGTTCTTC. Translating gives CASLGERVYNEQFF.

The genes are TRBV5-1 and TRBJ2-7; 8 bases map to TRBD1. The length of the CDR3 is 16 residues. Trimming cost V 4 bases and J 0 bases; bases outside gene matches: 9. Germline V lookup: CDR1 SGHRS, CDR2 YFSETQ. The CDR3 sequence is CASSPRQGSFSYEQYF. The CDR3 DNA sequence: TGCGCCAGCAGCCCACGACAGGGGTCGTTCTCCTACGAGCAGTACTTC. The variable domain in full, completed from reference TRBV5-1 and TRBJ2-7, reads KAGVTQTPRYLIKTRGQQVTLSCSPISGHRSVSWYQQTPGQGLQFLFEYFSETQRNKGNFPGRFSGRQFSNSRSEMNVSTLELGDSALYLCASSPRQGSFSYEQYFGPGTRLTVT.

For the CDR3, the DNA is TGTGCCAGCAGCCAAGAGGGGGGCTGGGATGAGCAGTTCTTC. Protein product: CASSQEGGWDEQFF. The V and J genes are TRBV7-2 and TRBJ2-1; D possibly matches TRBD1 or TRBD2 (6 bases each). The CDR3 length is 14 residues. V dropped 5 bases and J dropped 8 bases, with 16 bases sitting between them. Germline CDR1 is SGHTA and CDR2 is FQGNSA.

This clonotype was seen a few times. The CDR3 sequence: CASSWGYEGPSNQPQHF. In DNA form, the CDR3 reads TGTGCCAGCAGTTGGGGATATGAGGGACCGAGCAATCAGCCCCAGCATTTT. The genes are TRBV5-5 and TRBJ1-5; D might be TRBD1 (5 bases). Germline V gene data show CDR1 as SGHKS and CDR2 as YYEKEE (reference sequence). This CDR3 spans 17 amino acids. The germline V and J ends were trimmed by 5 bases and 1 base, with 19 bases remaining between them.

This clonotype was observed at least ten times. This chain links TRBV12-3 or TRBV12-4 with TRBJ2-3; no reliable D call. V lost 6 bases to trimming and J lost 0 bases, with 1 base between them. The CDR3 runs 11 residues. The CDR3 protein is CASRSTDTQYF. As DNA, the CDR3 is TGTGCCAGCAGGAGCACAGATACGCAGTATTTT.

The chain has TRBV5-1 and TRBJ2-1; possibly TRBD1 for D (5 bases). The CDR3 length is 14 residues. The V end lost 1 base, the J end lost 15 bases, and 20 bases lay between the germline ends. Germline loops: CDR1 SGHRS, CDR2 YFSETQ. The CDR3 region has the DNA TGCGCCAGCAGCTTGAACCCGAATCAGGGTCGTGGGTTCTTC. This translates into CASSLNPNQGRGFF.

This clonotype was seen just once. One end of the junction does not line up with germline, which may come from a read error. This chain uses TRBV7-9 with TRBJ1-1; TRBD1 is a possible D gene (6 bases). CDR1 SEHNR and CDR2 FQNEAQ come from the germline V gene (reference sequence). The CDR3 runs 15 residues. The CDR3 here is CSSSLLRGLDTEAFF. The CDR3 region has the DNA TGTTCCAGCAGCTTACTCCGGGGGCTGGATACTGAAGCTTTCTTT.

The table lists this clonotype with a few counts. The J gene is TRBJ2-3, the V gene TRBV3-1, with D hard to call. Trimming removed 2 bases at V and 4 bases at J, with 7 bases between. From germline, CDR1 is LGHDT and CDR2 YNNKEL (reference sequence). The CDR3 loop spans 13 amino acids. The CDR3 sequence: CASSQLKSDTQYF. Here the CDR3 DNA reads TGTGCCAGCAGCCAACTCAAGTCAGATACGCAGTATTTT.

In its sample, this clonotype was seen once. The chain recombines TRBV12-3 or TRBV12-4 with TRBJ1-1; TRBD1 aligns across 9 bases. V lost 8 bases and J lost 7; bases outside the gene matches: 5. The CDR3 has 12 amino acids. The CDR3 bases are TGTGCCAGCGACCTGGGACAGGGTGAAGCTTTCTTT. Encoded protein: CASDLGQGEAFF.

This clonotype has a count of ten or more. J is TRBJ2-7 and V is TRBV14; D gene unclear. V was trimmed by 5 bases and J by 6 bases, leaving 17 bases between them. CDR3 length: 14 residues. CDR1 and CDR2 from the germline V gene are SGHDN and FVKESK. CDR3 sequence (DNA): TGTGCCAGCAGCGAAATCTATCCTAGAGGCGAGCAGTACTTC. Amino acid sequence: CASSEIYPRGEQYF.

The chain couples TRBV30 to TRBJ1-6; D gene ambiguous. The CDR3 totals 13 residues. Per the germline V gene, CDR1 is GTSNPN and CDR2 is SVGIG (reference sequence). V lost 5 bases and J lost 0, with 5 bases in between. The CDR3 DNA follows: TGTGCCTGGGAGAGCTCCTATAATTCACCCCTCCACTTT. Its translation: CAWESSYNSPLHF.

This clonotype was observed a handful of times. This sequence joins TRBV2 and TRBJ2-7; D not resolved. Trimming pared 3 bases from V and 0 bases from J, leaving 15 bases between. CDR1 SNHLY and CDR2 FYNNEI come from the germline V gene. This CDR3 spans 16 amino acids. CDR3 sequence (DNA): TGTGCCAGCAGTGAGGTGGGAAACAGTCTCTCCTACGAGCAGTACTTC. Translation: CASSEVGNSLSYEQYF.

J is TRBJ2-3 and V is TRBV6-1; 13 bases line up with TRBD2. The CDR3 has 17 residues. The J segment lost 5 bases and the V segment lost 6 bases, leaving 11 bases of the junction unmatched. Per the germline V gene, CDR1 is MNHNS and CDR2 is SASEGT. CDR3 DNA sequence: TGTGCCAGCAGACCATTCGGGACTAGCGGGATGGGAGATACGCAGTATTTT. Its translation is CASRPFGTSGMGDTQYF.

The sample holds many counts of this clonotype. The gene calls are TRBV4-3 and TRBJ2-3; 7 bases map to TRBD2. The V segment lost 0 bases and the J segment 1 base; nucleotides outside the gene matches: 4. CDR3 size: 16 residues. The germline CDR1 and CDR2 sequences are LGHNA and YSLEER. This chain's CDR3 is CASSQEAGSGTDTQYF. The CDR3 DNA sequence: TGCGCCAGCAGCCAAGAAGCGGGAAGCGGCACAGATACGCAGTATTTT.